The clone carrying this T cell receptor (beta chain) was counted between two and nine times. The antigen remains undetermined. The CDR3 length is 17 residues. Trimming stripped 1 base from V and 1 base from J, with 14 bases between. Germline values: CDR1 MNHEY, CDR2 SVGAGI. These data originate in a study of blood T cells in healthy people across ages. Study results and limitations: More naive CD4+ cells and higher diversity were found in long-lived than in aged donors.

Primed by a sample-barcoded 5' primer and a J-beta primer mix, a second PCR proceeded for 7 to 11 cycles. Every cDNA was tagged by a template-switch adaptor with 12 random nucleotides. TCRdb used MiXCR to reprocess the 5' RACE reads, holding one entry per CDR3 protein. The sample includes just under 550,000 distinct CDR3 sequences, less than 25% of them seen just once. These sequences were also reported in another study, on T cells of mothers and their children. From that study: The study recruited a few healthy Caucasian mothers and their six children as donors. Slightly higher overlap, not significant, was seen in related mother-child pairs than in unrelated pairs.

J is TRBJ2-1 and V is TRBV6-5; D unresolved. Sequencing used blood. This clonotype was obtained from a boy aged 5-17 years in good health. The CDR3 sequence is CASSYLVELGSYNEQFF. The DNA of the CDR3 is TGTGCCAGCAGTTACTTGGTAGAACTTGGTTCCTACAATGAGCAGTTCTTC.